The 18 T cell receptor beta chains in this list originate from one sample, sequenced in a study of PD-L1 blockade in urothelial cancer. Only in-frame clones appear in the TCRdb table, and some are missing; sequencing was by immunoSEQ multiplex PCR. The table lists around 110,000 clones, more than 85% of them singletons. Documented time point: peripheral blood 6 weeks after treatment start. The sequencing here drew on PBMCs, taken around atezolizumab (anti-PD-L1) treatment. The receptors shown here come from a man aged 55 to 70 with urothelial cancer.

The CDR3 reads CAWSIGTGIPYEQYF. The DNA for the CDR3 is TGTGCCTGGAGTATAGGGACAGGGATACCCTACGAGCAGTACTTC. The chain combines TRBV30 with TRBJ2-7, with 9 bases matching TRBD1. The junction had 7 bases not matched to a gene; V was cut back by 2 bases and J by 2 bases. CDR1 is GTSNPN and CDR2 is SVGIG in the germline V gene (reference sequence). The CDR3 has 15 residues.

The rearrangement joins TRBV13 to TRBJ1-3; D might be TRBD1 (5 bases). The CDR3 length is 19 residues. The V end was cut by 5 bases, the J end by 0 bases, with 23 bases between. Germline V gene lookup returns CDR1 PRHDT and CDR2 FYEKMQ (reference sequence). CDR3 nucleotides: TGTGCCAGCAGCCCCGCCCAGCGCGGGGGAAGAAGCTCTGGAAACACCATATATTTT. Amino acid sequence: CASSPAQRGGRSSGNTIYF.

The CDR3 DNA reads as TGTGCCAGCAGCTCCCTGGGACTAGCGGATGGGGCCGGGGAGCTGTTTTTT. As protein: CASSSLGLADGAGELFF. V and J are TRBV9 and TRBJ2-2; 11 nucleotides match TRBD2. Trimming removed 4 bases from V and 6 bases from J; junction bases left unmatched: 11. This CDR3 is 17 amino acids long. Looked up from germline, CDR1 is SGDLS and CDR2 is YYNGEE. The complete variable domain, with remaining parts taken from reference TRBV9 and TRBJ2-2, reads DSGVTQTPKHLITATGQRVTLRCSPRSGDLSVYWYQQSLDQGLQFLIQYYNGEERAKGNILERFSAQQFPDLHSELNLSSLELGDSALYFCASSSLGLADGAGELFFGEGSRLTVL.

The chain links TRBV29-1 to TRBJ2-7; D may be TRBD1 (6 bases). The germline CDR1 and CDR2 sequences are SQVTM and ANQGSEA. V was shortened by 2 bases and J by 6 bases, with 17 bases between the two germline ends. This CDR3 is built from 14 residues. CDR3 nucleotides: TGCAGCGTTGAACCTGCAACCCTGGGGGCCGAGCAGTACTTC. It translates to CSVEPATLGAEQYF.

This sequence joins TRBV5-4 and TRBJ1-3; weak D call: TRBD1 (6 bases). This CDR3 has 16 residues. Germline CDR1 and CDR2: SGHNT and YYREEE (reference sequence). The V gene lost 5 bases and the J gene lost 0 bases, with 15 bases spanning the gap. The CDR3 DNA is TGTGCCAGCAGTCAAGACAGGCCTAGCTCTGGAAACACCATATATTTT. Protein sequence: CASSQDRPSSGNTIYF.

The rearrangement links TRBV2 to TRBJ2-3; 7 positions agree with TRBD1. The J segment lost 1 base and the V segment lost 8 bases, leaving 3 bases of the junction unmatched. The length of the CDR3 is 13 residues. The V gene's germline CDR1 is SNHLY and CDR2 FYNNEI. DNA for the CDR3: TGTGCCAGCTTCGACAGGGGCACAGATACGCAGTATTTT. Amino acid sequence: CASFDRGTDTQYF.

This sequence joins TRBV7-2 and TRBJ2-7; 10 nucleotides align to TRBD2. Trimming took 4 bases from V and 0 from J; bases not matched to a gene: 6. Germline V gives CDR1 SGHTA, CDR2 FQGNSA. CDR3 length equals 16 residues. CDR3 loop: CASSSLAGVSSYEQYF. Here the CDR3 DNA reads TGTGCCAGCAGCTCTCTAGCGGGGGTAAGCTCCTACGAGCAGTACTTC.

The CDR3 is CAWAQGAAQPQHF. In nucleotides, the CDR3 is TGTGCCTGGGCGCAGGGGGCGGCTCAGCCCCAGCATTTT. The genes are TRBV30 and TRBJ1-5, with 8 bases lining up with TRBD1. CDR1 is GTSNPN and CDR2 is SVGIG in the germline V gene (reference sequence). V dropped 5 bases and J dropped 6; count of bases not matched to a gene: 6. The length of the CDR3 is 13 residues.

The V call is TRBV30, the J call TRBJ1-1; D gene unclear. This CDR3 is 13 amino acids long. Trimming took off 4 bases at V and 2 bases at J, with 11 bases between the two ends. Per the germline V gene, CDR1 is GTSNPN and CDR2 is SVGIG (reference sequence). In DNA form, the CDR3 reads TGTGCCTGGAAACGGAGCCTAAACACTGAAGCTTTCTTT. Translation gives CAWKRSLNTEAFF.

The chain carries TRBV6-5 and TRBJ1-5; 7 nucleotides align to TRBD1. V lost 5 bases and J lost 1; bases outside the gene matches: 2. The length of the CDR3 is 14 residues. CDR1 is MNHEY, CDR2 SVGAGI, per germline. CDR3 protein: CASSARGSNQPQHF. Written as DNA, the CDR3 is TGTGCCAGCAGTGCCAGGGGGAGCAATCAGCCCCAGCATTTT.

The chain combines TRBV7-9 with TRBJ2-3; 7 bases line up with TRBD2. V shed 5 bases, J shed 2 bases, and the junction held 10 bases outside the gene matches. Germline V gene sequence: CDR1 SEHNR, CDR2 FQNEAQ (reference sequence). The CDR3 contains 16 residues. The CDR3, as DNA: TGTGCCAGCAGCCCACGAGCTAGCGGACCCACAGATACGCAGTATTTT. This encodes CASSPRASGPTDTQYF.

The CDR3 loop is CASSERDKGPRIQYF. The DNA of the CDR3 is TGTGCCAGTAGTGAAAGGGACAAAGGACCCCGAATTCAGTACTTC. The chain recombines TRBV19 with TRBJ2-4, with a tentative D call TRBD1 (6 bases). Trimming shortened V by 5 bases and J by 10 bases, and 21 bases separated the two germline ends. This CDR3 has 15 residues. Looked up from germline, CDR1 is LNHDA and CDR2 is SQIVND (reference sequence). Full variable domain (outside the CDR3, taken from reference TRBV19 and TRBJ2-4): DGGITQSPKYLFRKEGQNVTLSCEQNLNHDAMYWYRQDPGQGLRLIYYSQIVNDFQKGDIAEGYSVSREKKESFPLTVTSAQKNPTAFYLCASSERDKGPRIQYFGAGTRLSVL.

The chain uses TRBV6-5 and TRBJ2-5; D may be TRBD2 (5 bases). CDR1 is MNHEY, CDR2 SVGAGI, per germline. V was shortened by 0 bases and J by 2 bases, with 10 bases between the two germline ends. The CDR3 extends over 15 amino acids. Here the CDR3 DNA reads TGTGCCAGCAGTTACTCCGGGATCATTCAAGAGACCCAGTACTTC. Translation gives CASSYSGIIQETQYF.

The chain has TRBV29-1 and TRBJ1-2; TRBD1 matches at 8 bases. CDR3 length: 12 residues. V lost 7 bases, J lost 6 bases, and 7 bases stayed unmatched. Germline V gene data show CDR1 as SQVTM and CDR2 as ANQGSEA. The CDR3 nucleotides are TGCAGCGCTCTGACAGGGGCGGATGGCTACACCTTC. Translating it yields CSALTGADGYTF.

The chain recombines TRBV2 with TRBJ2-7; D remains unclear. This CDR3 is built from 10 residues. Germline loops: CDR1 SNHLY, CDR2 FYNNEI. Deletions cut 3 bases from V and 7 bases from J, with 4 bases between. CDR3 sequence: CASSDVEQYF. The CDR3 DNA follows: TGTGCCAGCAGTGACGTAGAGCAGTACTTC. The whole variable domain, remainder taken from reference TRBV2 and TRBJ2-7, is EPEVTQTPSHQVTQMGQEVILRCVPISNHLYFYWYRQILGQKVEFLVSFYNNEISEKSEIFDDQFSVERPDGSNFTLKIRSTKLEDSAMYFCASSDVEQYFGPGTRLTVT.

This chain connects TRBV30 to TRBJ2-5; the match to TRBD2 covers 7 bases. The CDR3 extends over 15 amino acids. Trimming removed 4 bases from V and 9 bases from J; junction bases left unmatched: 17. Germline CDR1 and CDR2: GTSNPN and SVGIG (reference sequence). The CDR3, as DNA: TGTGCCTGGACCTCCGATTTAGCGGTTCGGGGGGCCCAGTACTTC. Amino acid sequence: CAWTSDLAVRGAQYF.

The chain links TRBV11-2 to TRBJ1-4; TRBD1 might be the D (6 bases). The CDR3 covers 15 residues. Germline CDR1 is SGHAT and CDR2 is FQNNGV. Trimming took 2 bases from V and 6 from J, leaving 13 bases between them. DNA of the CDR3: TGTGCCAGCAGCTTACAGGGGTCCCGGGATGAAAAACTGTTTTTT. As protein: CASSLQGSRDEKLFF.

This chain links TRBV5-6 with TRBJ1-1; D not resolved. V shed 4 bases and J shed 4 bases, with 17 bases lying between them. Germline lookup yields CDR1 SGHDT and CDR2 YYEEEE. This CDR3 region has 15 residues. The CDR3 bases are TGTGCCAGCAGCCCGGCACCGAACCAGCGCACTGAAGCTTTCTTT. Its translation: CASSPAPNQRTEAFF.